This T cell receptor (beta chain) stems from a study of B cell selection in AIRE deficiency. Clones were sequenced by immunoSEQ multiplex PCR, and TCRdb holds only the in-frame ones, with some missing. The table shows some 25,000 clones, with about 90% occurring only once. The regulatory T cell sort gate was CD4+CD25hiCD127low/negative. Per germline, CDR1 SEHNR and CDR2 FQNEAQ (reference sequence). This CDR3 has 15 residues. Trimming shortened V by 4 bases and J by 8 bases, and 17 bases separated the two germline ends. The sequencing sample was made of CD4+CD25+ Tregs sorted from PBMCs. The origin of this receptor is a human donor in good health. The J gene is TRBJ1-4, the V gene TRBV7-9; D remains ambiguous. As DNA, the CDR3 is TGTGCCAGCAGCTACGTCCGGGTGGAGAGCGAAAAACTGTTTTTT. This gives the protein CASSYVRVESEKLFF. Full variable domain (outside the CDR3, taken from reference TRBV7-9 and TRBJ1-4): DTGVSQNPRHKITKRGQNVTFRCDPISEHNRLYWYRQTLGQGPEFLTYFQNEAQLEKSRLLSDRFSAERPKGSFSTLEIQRTEQGDSAMYLCASSYVRVESEKLFFGSGTQLSVL.